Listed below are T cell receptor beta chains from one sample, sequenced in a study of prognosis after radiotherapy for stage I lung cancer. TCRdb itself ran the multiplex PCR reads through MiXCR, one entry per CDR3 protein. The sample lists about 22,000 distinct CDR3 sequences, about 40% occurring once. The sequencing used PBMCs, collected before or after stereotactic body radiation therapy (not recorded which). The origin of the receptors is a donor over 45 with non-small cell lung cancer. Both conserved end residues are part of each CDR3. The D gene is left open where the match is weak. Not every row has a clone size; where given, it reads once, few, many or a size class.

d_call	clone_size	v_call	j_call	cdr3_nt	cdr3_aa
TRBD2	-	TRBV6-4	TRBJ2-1	TGTGGCAGCAGTGATCCTAGCGGGAGGGGATACTACAATGAGCAGTTCTTC	CGSSDPSGRGYYNEQFF
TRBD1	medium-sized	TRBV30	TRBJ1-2	TGTGCCTGGAGTTTAACAGGGGATAGGGGCTACACCTTC	CAWSLTGDRGYTF
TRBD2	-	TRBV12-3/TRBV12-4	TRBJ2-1	TGTGCCAGCAGTCCCCCCGGGACTAGCAGACACAATGAGCAGTTCTTC	CASSPPGTSRHNEQFF
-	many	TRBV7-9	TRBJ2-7	TGTGCCAGCAGCTTAGCCACAGTGACCTACGAGCAGTACTTC	CASSLATVTYEQYF
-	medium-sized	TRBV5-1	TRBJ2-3	TGCGCCAGCAGTCCCAGGGGGGGAGGAGTTGGAGATACGCAGTATTTT	CASSPRGGGVGDTQYF
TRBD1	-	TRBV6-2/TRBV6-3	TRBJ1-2	TGTGCCAGCAGTTCCGGGACAGGGGGATCTGGCTACACCTTC	CASSSGTGGSGYTF
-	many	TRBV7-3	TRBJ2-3	TGTGCCAGCAGCCACCGGGACAGCACAGATACGCAGTATTTT	CASSHRDSTDTQYF
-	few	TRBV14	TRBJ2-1	TGTACCAGCAGCCAGATCGCAAAGGGGAATGAGCAGTTCTTC	CTSSQIAKGNEQFF
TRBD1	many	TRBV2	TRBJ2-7	TGTGCCAGCAGCCGGGACAGAACGTACTTC	CASSRDRTYF
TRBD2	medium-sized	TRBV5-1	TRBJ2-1	TGCGCCAGCAGCTTGGTGGCTAGCGGATCCAATGAGCAGTTCTTC	CASSLVASGSNEQFF
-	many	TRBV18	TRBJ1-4	TGTGCCAGCTCACCACGAGGAACAGGGTTAAGAGTTACTAATGAAAAACTGTTTTTT	CASSPRGTGLRVTNEKLFF
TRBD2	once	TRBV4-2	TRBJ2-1	TGTGCCAGCAGCCAAGAAGCGGGGGGGCCGGATGAGCAGTTCTTC	CASSQEAGGPDEQFF
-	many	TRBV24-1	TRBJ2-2	TGTGCCACCATGGGATCAGGGACCGGGGAGCTGTTTTTT	CATMGSGTGELFF
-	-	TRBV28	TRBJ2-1	TGTGCCAGCCTCAGCAGGGTGGGAGGTAGTGGCCCCTACAATGAGCAGTTCTTC	CASLSRVGGSGPYNEQFF
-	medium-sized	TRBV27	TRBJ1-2	TGTGCCAGCAGTTTATCGCAACAGGACCACGGCTACACCTTC	CASSLSQQDHGYTF
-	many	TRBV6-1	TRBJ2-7	TGTGCCAGCAGTCCCGGGGGATTCTCCTACGAGCAGTACTTC	CASSPGGFSYEQYF
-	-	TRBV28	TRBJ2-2	TGTGCCAGCAGTTACGGACATGGCGAGTCCGGTGAGCTGTTTTTT	CASSYGHGESGELFF
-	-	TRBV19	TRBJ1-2	TGTGCCAGTAGTATACAATTGACGGGGGACCCCCACTATGGCTACACCTTC	CASSIQLTGDPHYGYTF
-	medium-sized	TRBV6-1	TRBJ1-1	TGTGCCAGCAGTGTCAGGGCCCGGGAGAACACTGAAGCTTTCTTT	CASSVRARENTEAFF
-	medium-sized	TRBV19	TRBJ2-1	TGTGCCAGTAGTATAGGTATTCTAGAGCACAATGAGCAGTTCTTC	CASSIGILEHNEQFF
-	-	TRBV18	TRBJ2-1	TGTGCCAGCTCCCAACAGAGACACAATGAGCAGTTCTTC	CASSQQRHNEQFF
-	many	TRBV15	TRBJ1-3	TGTGCCACCAGCAGAGATAATGGGGCTGGAAACACCATATATTTT	CATSRDNGAGNTIYF